This T cell receptor beta chain was identified in a study of OX40 agonist ivuxolimab in advanced cancers. Across the whole study: Ivuxolimab, an agonist antibody against OX40 (CD134), was given to patients. Three dose-escalation patients had partial responses: one with hepatocellular carcinoma and two with cutaneous melanoma.

As for this clone: Its antigen is still unknown.

Germline CDR1 reads MDHEN; CDR2 reads SYDVKM. CDR3 size: 12 residues. The V end lost 7 bases, the J end lost 8 bases, and 9 bases lay between the germline ends. Study observations and caveats: Antigen specificity remained undetermined for the expanded peripheral T cells.

The method was immunoSEQ multiplex PCR; TCRdb's version includes in-frame clones alone and lacks a portion of them. Of under 70,000 clones in the sample, more than 75% were seen once. This clonotype originated in an adult with an advanced solid tumor such as melanoma, head and neck, liver or kidney cancer. The chain is built from TRBV28 and TRBJ1-6; no firm D call. The material sequenced was CD4+ or CD8+ T cells sorted from blood, taken in a trial of the OX40 agonist ivuxolimab. The chain's CDR3 is CASILAHSPLHF. CDR3 nucleotides: TGTGCCAGCATTCTCGCACATTCACCCCTCCACTTT.